The TCR beta chain under discussion was sequenced for a study of post-analysis software for immune sequencing data. The V gene lost 3 bases and the J gene lost 12 bases, with 12 bases spanning the gap. The CDR3 loop spans 12 amino acids. CDR1 is ENHRY, CDR2 SYGVKD, per germline. This clonotype has just one count. Unique-molecular-identifier-tagged TCR beta cDNA libraries were used. TCRdb ran MiXCR on the PCR reads and lists one entry per CDR3 protein. The profile shows under 200,000 distinct CDR3 sequences, around 36% of them singletons. V usage is TRBV10-3 and J usage is TRBJ1-5; D is perhaps TRBD1 (6 bases). The TCR sequence derives from a girl aged 10 to 17 with multiple sclerosis. The material was blood, obtained after autologous hematopoietic stem cell transplantation. The CDR3 nucleotides read TGTGCCATCAGTGACGGGAGGGACATCCAGCATTTT. The encoded protein is CAISDGRDIQHF.